Sequencing of this TCR beta chain was carried out in a study of shared clonotypes between healthy human individuals. Regarding the study as a whole: Clonotype sharing across donors was expected to vary with sequencing depth.

Comments on this clone: What it recognizes is unknown.

Terminally differentiated effector memory CD45RA+ cells were excluded by CCR7 positive selection of CD45RO-negative cells. The CDR3 length is 14 residues. The germline V gene has CDR1 SGHRS and CDR2 YFSETQ. Trimming stripped 3 bases from V and 4 bases from J, with 13 bases between. TCRdb's table, derived via immunoSEQ multiplex PCR, lists solely in-frame clones and lacks some. This table has about 2,200,000 clones, approximately 94% appearing once. The sequencing input was naive CD8+ T cells from PBMCs. The chain has TRBV5-1 and TRBJ2-5; D may be TRBD1 (6 bases). The clonotype originates from a man aged 18 to 35 in good health. Some clones in this sample may be carry-over from other donors' samples. The CDR3, as DNA: TGCGCCAGCAGCTCCACAGGGATGGGAGAGACCCAGTACTTC. Translation: CASSSTGMGETQYF.